The entry that follows covers one T cell receptor (beta chain) sequence. Produced via immunoSEQ multiplex PCR; TCRdb's table is partial and in-frame only. The sample consists of nearly 200,000 clones, around nine tenths of them appearing once. After removal of 3 bases from V and 2 bases from J, the junction contained 2 bases not matched to a gene. This CDR3 is built from 15 residues. The germline gives CDR1 SGHAT, CDR2 FQNNGV. The data were obtained in a study of blood T cell repertoires in COVID-19. Study details: Specimens from acute and convalescent COVID-19 originated in the United States, Italy and Spain.

The chain is built from TRBV11-2 and TRBJ2-5; 11 positions agree with TRBD2. Input material: peripheral blood. This TCR was recovered from a woman aged 35 to 49 who had recovered from COVID-19. The CDR3 coding sequence is TGTGCCAGCAGCTTGGGGACTAGCGGTCAAGAGACCCAGTACTTC. Amino acids: CASSLGTSGQETQYF. The full variable domain, its missing parts supplied by reference TRBV11-2 and TRBJ2-5, is EAGVAQSPRYKIIEKRQSVAFWCNPISGHATLYWYQQILGQGPKLLIQFQNNGVVDDSQLPKDRFSAERLKGVDSTLKIQPAKLEDSAVYLCASSLGTSGQETQYFGPGTRLLVL.